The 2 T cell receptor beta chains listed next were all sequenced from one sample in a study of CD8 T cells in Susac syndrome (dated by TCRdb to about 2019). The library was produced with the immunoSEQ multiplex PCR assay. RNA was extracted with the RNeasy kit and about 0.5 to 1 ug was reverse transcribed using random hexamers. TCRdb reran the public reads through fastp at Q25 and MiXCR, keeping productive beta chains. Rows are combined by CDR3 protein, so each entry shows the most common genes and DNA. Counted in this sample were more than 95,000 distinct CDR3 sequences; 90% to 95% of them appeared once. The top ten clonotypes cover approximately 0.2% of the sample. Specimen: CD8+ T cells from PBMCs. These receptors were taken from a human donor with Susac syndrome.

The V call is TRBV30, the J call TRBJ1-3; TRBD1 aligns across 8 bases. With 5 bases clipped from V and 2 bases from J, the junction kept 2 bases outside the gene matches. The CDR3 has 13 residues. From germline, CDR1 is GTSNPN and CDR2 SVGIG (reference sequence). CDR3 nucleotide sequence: TGTGCCTGGGACAGGGGTGCTGGAAACACCATATATTTT. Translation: CAWDRGAGNTIYF.

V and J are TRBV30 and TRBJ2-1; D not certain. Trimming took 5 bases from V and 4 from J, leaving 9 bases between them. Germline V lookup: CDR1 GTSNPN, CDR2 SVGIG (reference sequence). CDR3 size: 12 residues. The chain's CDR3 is CAWGEVYNEQFF. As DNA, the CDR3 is TGTGCCTGGGGAGAGGTTTACAATGAGCAGTTCTTC.